This T cell receptor (beta chain) was sequenced for a study of T cells in Graves' hyperthyroidism and ophthalmopathy. CDR3 size: 13 residues. The germline V and J ends were trimmed by 0 bases and 2 bases, with 5 bases remaining between them. Germline V gene sequence: CDR1 SGHTA, CDR2 FQGNSA. Whole-study findings and limits: Blood also held most thyroid clonotypes expanded beyond 0.001. The model made its ophthalmopathy prediction, and onset followed a median around 6.9 months later.

A few counts support this clonotype. Its specificity is not known. From RNA transcripts, TCR beta CDR3 regions were amplified. Carried out on the TCR CDR3, a first-round RT-PCR used the HTBI primer set. One entry per CDR3 protein, called by TCRdb with MiXCR from the multiplex PCR reads. The table has around 600,000 distinct CDR3 sequences, 13% to 15% seen once. Uncontrolled infection, other autoimmune disease, pregnancy or lactation disqualified patients from enrolment. The sample comprised blood. This clonotype was sampled from a woman aged 18-29 years with Graves' ophthalmopathy. The rearrangement links TRBV7-2 to TRBJ2-7; no reliable D call. The CDR3 DNA reads TGTGCCAGCAGCTTAGCAGAAGCCTACGAGCAGTACTTC. It encodes CASSLAEAYEQYF.